This T cell receptor (beta chain) originates from a study of T cell responses to AZD1222 COVID-19 vaccine. Study results and limitations: Spike-wide coverage was observed for vaccine-associated CD4 TCRs, with dominant responses at 160-218 and 743-854. When two AZD1222 doses had been given, Spike-specific TCR breadth and depth rose.

Note on this clone: The antigen is not known.

Sequencing was performed with immunoSEQ multiplex PCR; in TCRdb, only in-frame clones are kept and a portion is missing. The profile shows around 250,000 clones, over 90% of them singletons. The CDR3 covers 16 residues. CDR1 and CDR2 from the germline V gene are SEHNR and FQNEAQ (reference sequence). V lost 0 bases and J lost 2; bases outside the gene matches: 7. The chain uses TRBV7-9 and TRBJ2-7; 7 bases are a match to TRBD2. Sequencing was performed on peripheral blood, taken on day 0 of AZD1222 vaccination. This receptor was taken from an adult in good health. CDR3 bases: TGTGCCAGCAGCTTAGCGGGTGCTAGCGGCGCCTACGAGCAGTACTTC. The encoded protein is CASSLAGASGAYEQYF. Filled out from reference TRBV7-9 and TRBJ2-7, the complete variable domain reads DTGVSQNPRHKITKRGQNVTFRCDPISEHNRLYWYRQTLGQGPEFLTYFQNEAQLEKSRLLSDRFSAERPKGSFSTLEIQRTEQGDSAMYLCASSLAGASGAYEQYFGPGTRLTVT.